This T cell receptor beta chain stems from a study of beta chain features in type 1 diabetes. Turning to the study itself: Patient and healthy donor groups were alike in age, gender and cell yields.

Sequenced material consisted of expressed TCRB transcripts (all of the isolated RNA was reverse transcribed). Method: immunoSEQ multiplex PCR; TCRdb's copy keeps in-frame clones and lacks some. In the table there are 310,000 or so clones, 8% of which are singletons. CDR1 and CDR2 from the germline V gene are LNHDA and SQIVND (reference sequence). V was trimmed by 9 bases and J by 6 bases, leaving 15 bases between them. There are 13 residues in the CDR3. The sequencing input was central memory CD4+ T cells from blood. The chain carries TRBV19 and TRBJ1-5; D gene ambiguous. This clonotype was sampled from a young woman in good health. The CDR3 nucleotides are TGTGCCAGCAGTGTCACTGCCGTTCAGCCCCAGCATTTT. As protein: CASSVTAVQPQHF.